The entry that follows covers one TCR beta chain sequence. This entry belongs to a study of immune characterization of retroperitoneal liposarcoma. Trimming took 5 bases from V and 5 from J, leaving 7 bases between them. The CDR3 is made up of 12 amino acids. Looked up from germline, CDR1 is MNHEY and CDR2 is SMNVEV (reference sequence). TCRdb called the PCR reads again in MiXCR, with one record for every CDR3 protein. The sample has over 6,000 distinct CDR3 sequences, approximately 30% seen once. The sequence was collected from a male donor with retroperitoneal liposarcoma. The chain has TRBV27 and TRBJ2-1; no clear D. Sequencing used blood. The DNA of the CDR3 is TGTGCCAGCAGTACGATAAACAATGAGCAGTTCTTC. It translates to CASSTINNEQFF.